This T cell receptor (beta chain) was captured by sequencing in a study of CD8+ T cells in alopecia areata. cDNA reverse transcribed from extracted RNA served as the sequencing template. Repertoires were generated with immunoSEQ multiplex PCR, while TCRdb's copy carries only in-frame clones and drops some. The sample consists of 150,000 to 160,000 clones, around 50% of them appearing once. The CDR3 runs to 16 residues. V was pared by 5 bases and J by 0 bases, with 5 bases of the junction left unmatched. CDR1 is MNHNY, CDR2 SVGAGI, per germline (reference sequence). This chain joins TRBV6-6 and TRBJ2-3, with 10 bases aligning to TRBD2. The receptor comes from a human donor with alopecia areata. Sequencing was performed on CD8+ T cells sorted from blood, taken at week 0. The CDR3 DNA reads as TGTGCCAGCAGTAAACTACTAGCGGGAAGCACAGATACGCAGTATTTT. This codes for CASSKLLAGSTDTQYF.